This TCR beta chain was identified during a study of shared clonotypes between healthy human individuals. Looking at the study overall: Per donor, CD8 memory used one plate, CD8 naive used two, CD4 memory used three and CD4 naive used three. Findings and limits, study-wide: Generation probability values for non-shared clonotypes were lower than those for clonotypes shared by all four donors. For naive CD4 cells, 4% to 5% of clonotypes were shared across a handful of donors. Clonotype sharing among donors was thought likely to change with sequencing depth.

V lost 6 bases to trimming and J lost 6 bases; unmatched junction nucleotides: 5. CDR1 SNHLY and CDR2 FYNNEI come from the germline V gene. The CDR3 is 12 amino acids. Data came from immunoSEQ multiplex PCR; TCRdb stores just in-frame clones and leaves some out. The table includes approximately 2,300,000 clones, around 90% detected once. As concerns this clone: Its antigen is unknown.

Sequences were obtained from naive CD4+ T cells from PBMCs. Stated subset: CD45RA+ positively selected. The TCR comes from a young man in good health. Some clones in this sample may be carry-over from other donors' samples. This chain connects TRBV2 to TRBJ2-7; 7 bases are shared with TRBD1. CDR3 DNA sequence: TGTGCCAGCAGGTTTAACAGGGGCGAGCAGTACTTC. This translates into CASRFNRGEQYF.